This T cell receptor (beta chain) comes out of a study of cytotoxic CD8 clonotypes in ibrutinib-treated CLL. Broader study findings: Relative to age-matched healthy donors, clonality at baseline was higher, and it tracked circulating CD8+ T-cell counts.

This clone has only one observation. Its antigen is unknown. V gave up 0 bases and J gave up 1 base; unmatched junction bases: 8. The CDR3 is made up of 17 amino acids. CDR1 and CDR2 from the germline V gene are LNHDA and SQIVND (reference sequence). Cryopreserved PBMCs provided 1.5 to 2 micrograms of genomic DNA for the TCR beta libraries. Libraries were prepared by immunoSEQ multiplex PCR; TCRdb keeps only in-frame clonotypes and omits some of them. The sample shows fewer than 400,000 clones, under 70% of them seen only once. The input for sequencing was PBMCs, taken after 36 months of ibrutinib treatment. V is TRBV19 and J is TRBJ2-5; 7 bases are shared with TRBD1. The receptor was derived from a human donor with chronic lymphocytic leukemia. The CDR3 DNA reads as TGTGCCAGTAGTATAGATGGGGACAGCTTTATCCAAGAGACCCAGTACTTC. It yields the protein CASSIDGDSFIQETQYF.